Presented here are 7 T cell receptor beta chains from one specimen sequenced in a study of T cell changes during pregnancy in multiple sclerosis. Repertoires were generated with immunoSEQ multiplex PCR, while TCRdb's copy carries only in-frame clones and drops some. The sample includes about 43,000 clones, approximately 91% of them seen just once. The sample comprised PBMCs (not recorded whether the cells were cultured). All receptors come from a female donor with multiple sclerosis, enrolled in a pregnancy study.

The rearrangement links TRBV7-6 to TRBJ1-4, with unresolved D. The CDR3 has 12 residues. Looked up from germline, CDR1 is SGHVS and CDR2 is FNYEAQ. Trimming took off 5 bases at V and 8 bases at J, with 9 bases between the two ends. The CDR3 is CASSPRREKLFF. The CDR3 DNA sequence: TGTGCCAGCAGCCCCCGAAGGGAAAAACTGTTTTTT.

This clone has a single count. V gene TRBV11-2 combines with J gene TRBJ1-2, with D tentatively TRBD1 (5 bases). The CDR3 is 14 amino acids. Between the trimmed V and J ends, which lost 3 bases and 1 base, there was a span of 9 bases. Germline CDR1 and CDR2: SGHAT and FQNNGV. The CDR3 DNA reads as TGTGCCAGCAGCTTTGCGGGGGTTAACTATGGCTACACCTTC. Protein: CASSFAGVNYGYTF.

The CDR3: CASEPGTGIEQYF. CDR3 bases: TGTGCCAGCGAGCCCGGGACAGGGATCGAGCAGTACTTC. The chain has TRBV19 and TRBJ2-7, with TRBD1 identical over 9 bases. The junction had 9 bases not matched to a gene; V was cut back by 9 bases and J by 6 bases. Germline CDR1 reads LNHDA; CDR2 reads SQIVND (reference sequence). CDR3 length equals 13 residues. Filled out from reference TRBV19 and TRBJ2-7, the complete variable domain reads DGGITQSPKYLFRKEGQNVTLSCEQNLNHDAMYWYRQDPGQGLRLIYYSQIVNDFQKGDIAEGYSVSREKKESFPLTVTSAQKNPTAFYLCASEPGTGIEQYFGPGTRLTVT.

The gene calls are TRBV28 and TRBJ2-1; maybe TRBD2 (6 bases). Deletions cut 5 bases from V and 6 bases from J, with 14 bases between. The length of the CDR3 is 14 residues. CDR1 and CDR2 (germline): MDHEN, SYDVKM. The CDR3 sequence is CASSPRLVPNEQFF. The CDR3 DNA sequence: TGTGCCAGCAGTCCCAGACTAGTCCCCAATGAGCAGTTCTTC.

This clone was detected only a few times. J is TRBJ2-7 and V is TRBV28; no definite D call. CDR3 length equals 11 residues. CDR1 is MDHEN and CDR2 is SYDVKM in the germline V gene. The CDR3 region is CAVTSNYEQYF. For the CDR3, the DNA is TGTGCGGTAACAAGTAACTACGAGCAGTACTTC.

The gene calls are TRBV7-9 and TRBJ1-4; tentatively, D is TRBD1 (6 bases). Deletions cut 1 base from V and 6 bases from J, with 12 bases between. This CDR3 has 15 residues. Germline V gene sequence: CDR1 SEHNR, CDR2 FQNEAQ (reference sequence). The CDR3 region has the DNA TGTGCCAGCAGCTTAGAGGGGGGAAAGGATGAAAAACTGTTTTTT. Amino acid sequence: CASSLEGGKDEKLFF.

V usage is TRBV18 and J usage is TRBJ2-3; D call uncertain. This CDR3 spans 14 amino acids. The germline gives CDR1 KGHSH, CDR2 LQKENI. Trimming pared 6 bases from V and 0 bases from J, leaving 10 bases between. The CDR3 region is CASSRLPSTDTQYF. In nucleotides, the CDR3 is TGTGCCAGCTCGCGACTCCCTAGCACAGATACGCAGTATTTT.